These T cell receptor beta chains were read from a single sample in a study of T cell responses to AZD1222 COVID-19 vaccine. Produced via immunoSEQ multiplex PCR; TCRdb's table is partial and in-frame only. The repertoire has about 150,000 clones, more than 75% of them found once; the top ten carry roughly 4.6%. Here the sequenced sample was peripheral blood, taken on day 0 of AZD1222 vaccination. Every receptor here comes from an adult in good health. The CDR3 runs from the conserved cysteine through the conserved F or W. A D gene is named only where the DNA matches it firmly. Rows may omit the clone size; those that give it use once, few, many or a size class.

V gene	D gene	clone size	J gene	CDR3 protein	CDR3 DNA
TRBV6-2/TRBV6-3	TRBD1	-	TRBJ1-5	CASSLTGTQPQHF	TGTGCCAGCAGTCTGACAGGGACCCAGCCCCAGCATTTT
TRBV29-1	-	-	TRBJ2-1	CSVEGSSNEQFF	TGCAGCGTTGAAGGGTCCTCCAATGAGCAGTTCTTC
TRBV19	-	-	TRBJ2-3	CASMRDLTDTQYF	TGTGCCAGTATGCGGGATCTCACAGATACGCAGTATTTT
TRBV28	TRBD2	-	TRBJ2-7	CASSLLYLVGREEKPEQYF	TGTGCCAGCAGTTTACTATACCTTGTGGGGCGGGAGGAGAAGCCCGAGCAGTACTTC
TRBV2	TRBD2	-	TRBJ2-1	CASSEALPAGGYNEQFF	TGTGCCAGCAGTGAAGCGCTTCCAGCGGGAGGGTACAATGAGCAGTTCTTC
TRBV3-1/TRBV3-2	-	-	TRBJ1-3	CASSLGNTIYF	TGTGCCAGCAGCCTAGGAAACACCATATATTTT
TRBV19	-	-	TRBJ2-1	CASSIAVTDYNEQFF	TGTGCCAGTAGTATAGCCGTAACGGACTACAATGAGCAGTTCTTC
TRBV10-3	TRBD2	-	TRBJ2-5	CAISRGRLAGGPLLQETQYF	TGTGCCATCAGTCGCGGGCGGCTAGCGGGAGGGCCCCTACTCCAAGAGACCCAGTACTTC
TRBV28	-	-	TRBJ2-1	CATGGTAYNEQFF	TGTGCCACCGGCGGGACAGCCTACAATGAGCAGTTCTTC
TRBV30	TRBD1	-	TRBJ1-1	CAWSSQRTGGKTEAFF	TGTGCCTGGAGTTCTCAACGGACAGGGGGCAAGACTGAAGCTTTCTTT
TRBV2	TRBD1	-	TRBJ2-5	CASRAGTGYQETQYF	TGTGCCAGCAGGGCCGGGACAGGTTACCAAGAGACCCAGTACTTC
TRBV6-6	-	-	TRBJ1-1	CASSWGEDTEAFF	TGTGCCAGCAGTTGGGGGGAGGACACTGAAGCTTTCTTT
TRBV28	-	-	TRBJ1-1	CASSLHSRAFF	TGTGCCAGCAGTTTACATTCGAGGGCTTTCTTT
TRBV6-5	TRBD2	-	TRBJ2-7	CASSLGTSSYEQYF	TGTGCCAGCAGTCTCGGGACTAGCTCCTACGAGCAGTACTTC
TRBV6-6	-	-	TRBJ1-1	CASRLEQAFF	TGTGCCAGCAGACTTGAGCAAGCTTTCTTT
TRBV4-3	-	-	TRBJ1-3	CASSQEDLSGNTIYF	TGCGCCAGCAGCCAAGAGGATTTATCTGGAAACACCATATATTTT
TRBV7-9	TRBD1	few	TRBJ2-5	CASSLARQGNQETQYF	TGTGCCAGCAGCTTAGCCCGACAGGGGAACCAAGAGACCCAGTACTTC
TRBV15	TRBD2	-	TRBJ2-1	CATSGSGRAPYNEQFF	TGTGCCACCAGCGGGAGCGGGAGGGCCCCGTACAATGAGCAGTTCTTC
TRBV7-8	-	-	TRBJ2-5	CASGTYKGRTVRETQYF	TGTGCCAGCGGAACATACAAAGGCAGGACTGTGAGGGAGACCCAGTACTTC
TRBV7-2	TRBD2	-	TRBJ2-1	CASSLLLAGGNEQFF	TGTGCCAGCAGCTTACTCCTAGCGGGAGGGAATGAGCAGTTCTTC
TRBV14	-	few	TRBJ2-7	CASSAGFPYEQYF	TGTGCCAGCAGCGCAGGATTCCCCTACGAGCAGTACTTC
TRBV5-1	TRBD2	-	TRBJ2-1	CASSLAGAGGPHEQFF	TGCGCCAGCAGCTTGGCTGGAGCGGGAGGGCCTCATGAGCAGTTCTTC
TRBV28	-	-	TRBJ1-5	CASVAYSNQPQHF	TGTGCCAGCGTGGCATATAGCAATCAGCCCCAGCATTTT
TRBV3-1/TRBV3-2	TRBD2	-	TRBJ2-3	CASSLAGGDMNTQYF	TGTGCCAGCAGCCTAGCGGGAGGTGATATGAATACGCAGTATTTT
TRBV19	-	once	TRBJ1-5	CASSIVGGMHQPQHF	TGTGCCAGTAGTATAGTGGGAGGGATGCATCAGCCCCAGCATTTT
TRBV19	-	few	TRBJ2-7	CASRSTPLSGEQYF	TGTGCCAGTAGGTCGACACCGCTCAGTGGGGAGCAGTACTTC
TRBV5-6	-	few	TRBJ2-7	CASSLGQASSYEQYF	TGTGCCAGCAGCTTGGGGCAGGCAAGCTCCTACGAGCAGTACTTC
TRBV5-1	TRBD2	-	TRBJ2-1	CASSLVGLGVMIDEQFF	TGCGCCAGCAGCTTGGTTGGACTAGGTGTTATGATCGATGAGCAGTTCTTC
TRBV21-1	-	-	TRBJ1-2	CASRNPTGIPYGYTF	TGTGCCAGCAGGAACCCGACAGGGATACCTTATGGCTACACCTTC
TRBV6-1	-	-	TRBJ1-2	CASSSTGLGYTF	TGTGCCAGCAGTTCCACAGGGTTGGGCTACACCTTC
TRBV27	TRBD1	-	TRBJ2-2	CASSLDRGPGELFF	TGTGCCAGCAGTTTGGACAGGGGGCCCGGGGAGCTGTTTTTT
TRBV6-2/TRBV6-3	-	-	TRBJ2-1	CASSSLGKGQFF	TGTGCCAGCAGTTCACTAGGAAAGGGGCAGTTCTTC
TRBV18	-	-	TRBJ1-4	CASSRSREGEKLFF	TGTGCCAGCTCACGTTCCAGGGAAGGTGAAAAACTGTTTTTT
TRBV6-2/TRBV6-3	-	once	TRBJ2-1	CASSFEQYNEQFF	TGTGCCAGCAGTTTTGAGCAGTACAATGAGCAGTTCTTC
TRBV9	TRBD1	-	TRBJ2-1	CASSVRGGTGKYNEQFF	TGTGCCAGCAGCGTGAGGGGCGGGACAGGTAAATACAATGAGCAGTTCTTC
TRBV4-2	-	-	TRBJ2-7	CASSQDDGGTYEQYF	TGTGCCAGCAGCCAAGATGACGGAGGGACCTACGAGCAGTACTTC
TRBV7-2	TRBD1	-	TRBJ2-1	CASSWTGSSYNEQFF	TGTGCCAGCAGCTGGACAGGGAGCTCCTACAATGAGCAGTTCTTC
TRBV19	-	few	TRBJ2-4	CASSGQDAGAKNIQYF	TGTGCCAGTAGTGGCCAGGACGCTGGGGCCAAAAACATTCAGTACTTC
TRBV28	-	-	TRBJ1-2	CASRPSFEQAYGYTF	TGTGCCAGCAGGCCCTCTTTTGAGCAAGCCTATGGCTACACCTTC
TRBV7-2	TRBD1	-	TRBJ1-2	CASSYDRAGYTF	TGTGCCAGCAGCTACGACAGGGCTGGCTACACCTTC
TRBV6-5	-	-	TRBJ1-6	CASSAEGQSHSPLHF	TGTGCCAGCAGCGCAGAGGGGCAGTCCCATTCACCCCTCCACTTT
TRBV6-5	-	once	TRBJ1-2	CASRRGQPQFYGYTF	TGTGCCAGCAGGCGCGGACAGCCACAATTCTATGGCTACACCTTC
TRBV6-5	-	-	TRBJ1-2	CASSYSTAGGRSGYTF	TGTGCCAGCAGTTACTCGACGGCAGGTGGTCGGTCTGGCTACACCTTC
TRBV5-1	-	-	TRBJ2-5	CASSFLASEKETQYF	TGCGCCAGCAGCTTTCTGGCTAGCGAAAAAGAGACCCAGTACTTC
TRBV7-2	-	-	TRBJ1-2	CASSHLRVGYTF	TGTGCCAGCAGCCACTTGCGAGTCGGCTACACCTTC
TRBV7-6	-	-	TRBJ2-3	CASSRFDSEGRLRDTQYF	TGTGCCAGCAGCCGATTCGATAGTGAGGGCAGACTTCGAGATACGCAGTATTTT
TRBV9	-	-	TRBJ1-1	CASSGTNTEAFF	TGTGCCAGCAGCGGGACGAACACTGAAGCTTTCTTT
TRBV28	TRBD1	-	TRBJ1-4	CASSFPGQGAEKLFF	TGTGCCAGCAGTTTTCCGGGACAGGGGGCTGAAAAACTGTTTTTT
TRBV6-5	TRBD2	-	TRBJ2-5	CASILSGKETQYF	TGTGCCAGCATCTTGAGCGGGAAAGAGACCCAGTACTTC
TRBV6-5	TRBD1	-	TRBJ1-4	CASRRDRGQGEKLFF	TGTGCCAGCAGGCGCGACAGGGGGCAGGGGGAAAAACTGTTTTTT
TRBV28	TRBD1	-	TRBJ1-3	CASRAGTASGNTIYF	TGTGCCAGCAGGGCCGGGACAGCCTCTGGAAACACCATATATTTT
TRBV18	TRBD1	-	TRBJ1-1	CASQGTGASLYTEAFF	TGTGCCAGCCAAGGGACAGGGGCATCCTTGTACACTGAAGCTTTCTTT
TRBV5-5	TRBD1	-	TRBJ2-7	CASSVGTGYYEQYF	TGTGCCAGCAGCGTGGGGACAGGGTACTACGAGCAGTACTTC
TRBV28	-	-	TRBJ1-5	CASSLLGRDQPQHF	TGTGCCAGCAGTTTATTAGGGAGGGATCAGCCCCAGCATTTT
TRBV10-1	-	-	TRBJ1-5	CASDGQPNQPQHF	TGCGCCTCTGATGGACAGCCCAATCAGCCCCAGCATTTT
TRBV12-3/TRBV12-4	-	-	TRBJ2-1	CASRSGLFNEQFF	TGTGCCAGCAGATCGGGACTTTTCAATGAGCAGTTCTTC
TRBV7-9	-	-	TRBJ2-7	CASSLGGGVYEQYF	TGTGCCAGCAGCTTAGGGGGCGGGGTATACGAGCAGTACTTC
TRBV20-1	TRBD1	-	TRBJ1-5	CSASATGGLYSNQPQHF	TGCAGTGCTAGTGCGACAGGGGGCCTCTATAGCAATCAGCCCCAGCATTTT
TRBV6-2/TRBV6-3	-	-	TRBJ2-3	CASSQGRTDTQYF	TGTGCCAGCAGTCAGGGCCGCACAGATACGCAGTATTTT
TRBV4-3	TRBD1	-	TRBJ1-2	CASSQYRTGGKNGYTF	TGCGCCAGCAGCCAATACCGGACAGGGGGGAAAAATGGCTACACCTTC